The 7 T cell receptor beta chains below come from one sample, sequenced in a study of blood T cells in healthy people across ages. Alongside a J-beta primer mix, a sample-barcoded 5' primer served in a second PCR lasting roughly 7 to 11 cycles. TCRdb ran MiXCR on the 5' RACE reads and lists one entry per CDR3 protein. The sample comprises roughly 1,500,000 distinct CDR3 sequences, roughly 32% of which are singletons, and roughly 12% rests with the top ten. Sequencing was carried out using blood. These receptors came from a woman in her thirties in good health.

The chain couples TRBV6-6 to TRBJ1-1, with TRBD1 identical over 7 bases. The CDR3 is 15 amino acids. V trimming: 2 bases; J trimming: 1 base; junction bases outside the gene matches: 4. Looked up from germline, CDR1 is MNHNY and CDR2 is SVGAGI (reference sequence). CDR3 nucleotide sequence: TGTGCCAGCAGTTACCCCGGACAGGCGAACACTGAAGCTTTCTTT. Its protein is CASSYPGQANTEAFF.

This clonotype was seen more than once but under ten times. The rearrangement links TRBV13 to TRBJ2-5, with TRBD2 matching 11 bases. V shed 5 bases, J shed 5 bases, and the junction held 4 bases outside the gene matches. Germline loops: CDR1 PRHDT, CDR2 FYEKMQ (reference sequence). The CDR3 has 14 residues. The CDR3 DNA follows: TGTGCCAGCAGCCTGACTAGCGGGGCCGAGACCCAGTACTTC. This encodes CASSLTSGAETQYF.

In DNA, the CDR3 is TGTGCCAGCGGACTGGGAGGAAGTAATGAAAAACTGTTTTTT. Translation gives CASGLGGSNEKLFF. The rearrangement uses TRBV7-9 and TRBJ1-4, with D unclear. From germline, CDR1 is SEHNR and CDR2 FQNEAQ (reference sequence). The CDR3 loop spans 14 amino acids. Trimming shortened V by 8 bases and J by 4 bases, and 14 bases separated the two germline ends. The full variable domain, with the rest looked up from reference TRBV7-9 and TRBJ1-4, is DTGVSQNPRHKITKRGQNVTFRCDPISEHNRLYWYRQTLGQGPEFLTYFQNEAQLEKSRLLSDRFSAERPKGSFSTLEIQRTEQGDSAMYLCASGLGGSNEKLFFGSGTQLSVL.

This clonotype has ten or more counts. The J gene is TRBJ2-3, the V gene TRBV29-1; 9 bases match TRBD2. V gave up 7 bases and J gave up 4 bases; unmatched junction bases: 12. The length of the CDR3 is 15 residues. Germline CDR1 reads SQVTM; CDR2 reads ANQGSEA. The CDR3 is CSAQGISGSADTQYF. The CDR3 bases are TGCAGCGCTCAAGGGATTAGCGGGAGTGCAGATACGCAGTATTTT.

DNA of the CDR3: TGCAGTGCTAAAACGGCGCAGAACACTGAAGCTTTCTTT. This translates into CSAKTAQNTEAFF. This rearrangement joins TRBV20-1 to TRBJ1-1, with D hard to call. CDR1 is DFQATT, CDR2 SNEGSKA, per germline (reference sequence). CDR3 length equals 13 residues. V lost 4 bases, J lost 1 base, and 10 bases lay in between.

In the case of this clonotype: Since a much larger clone is just one base distant, this may be a read error. This chain links TRBV5-1 with TRBJ2-7; TRBD2 matches at 11 bases. CDR1 and CDR2 (germline): SGHRS, YFSETQ. The CDR3 runs to 17 residues. As DNA, the CDR3 is TGCGCCTGCAGCTTGGGCGTTACTAGCGGGGGTTCCTACGAGCAGTACTTC. Translated, it gives CACSLGVTSGGSYEQYF.

This clonotype has a count of ten or more. The junction differs from germline at one of its ends, possibly a read error. The chain joins TRBV5-1 to TRBJ2-7; no definite D call. Germline V lookup: CDR1 SGHRS, CDR2 YFSETQ. This CDR3 is 14 amino acids long. CDR3 bases: TGTGCCAGCAGCTTAGTGGCAGGAGATTACGAGCAGTACTTC. Translated: CASSLVAGDYEQYF.